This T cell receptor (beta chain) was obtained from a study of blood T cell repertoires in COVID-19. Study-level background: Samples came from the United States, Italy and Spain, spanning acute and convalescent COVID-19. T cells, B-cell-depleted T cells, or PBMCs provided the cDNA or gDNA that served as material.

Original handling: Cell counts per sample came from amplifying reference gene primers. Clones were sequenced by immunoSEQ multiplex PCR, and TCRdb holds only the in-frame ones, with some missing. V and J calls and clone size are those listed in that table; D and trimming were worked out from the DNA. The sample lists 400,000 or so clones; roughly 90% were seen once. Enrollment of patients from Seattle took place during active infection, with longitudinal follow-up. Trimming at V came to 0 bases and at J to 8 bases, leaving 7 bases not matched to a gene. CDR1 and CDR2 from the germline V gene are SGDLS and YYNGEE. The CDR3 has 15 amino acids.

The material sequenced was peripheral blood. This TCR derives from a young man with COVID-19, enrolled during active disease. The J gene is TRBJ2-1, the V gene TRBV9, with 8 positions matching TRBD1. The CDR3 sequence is CASSVEGQGSDEQFF. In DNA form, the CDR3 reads TGTGCCAGCAGCGTAGAAGGACAGGGTAGCGATGAGCAGTTCTTC.